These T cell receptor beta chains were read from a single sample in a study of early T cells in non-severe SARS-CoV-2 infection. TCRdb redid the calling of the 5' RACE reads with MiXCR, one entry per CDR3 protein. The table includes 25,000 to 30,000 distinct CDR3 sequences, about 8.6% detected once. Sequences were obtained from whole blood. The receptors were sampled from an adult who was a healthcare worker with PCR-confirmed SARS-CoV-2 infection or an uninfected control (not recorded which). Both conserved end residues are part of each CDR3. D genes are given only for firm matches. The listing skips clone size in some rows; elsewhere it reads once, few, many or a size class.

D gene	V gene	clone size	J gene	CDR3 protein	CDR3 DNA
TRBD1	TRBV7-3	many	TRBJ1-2	CASSPRTGDPNYGYTF	TGTGCCAGCAGCCCAAGGACAGGCGATCCTAACTATGGCTACACCTTC
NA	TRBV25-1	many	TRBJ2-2	CASSEYRNTGELFF	TGTGCCAGCAGTGAATATAGGAACACCGGGGAGCTGTTTTTT
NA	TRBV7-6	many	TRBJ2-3	CASSQVLTDTQYF	TGTGCCAGCAGCCAGGTACTCACAGATACGCAGTATTTT
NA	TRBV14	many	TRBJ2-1	CASSPGANYNEQFF	TGTGCCAGCAGCCCCGGGGCCAACTACAATGAGCAGTTCTTC
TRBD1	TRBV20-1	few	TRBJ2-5	CSADGTGKETQYF	TGCAGTGCTGATGGGACAGGGAAAGAGACCCAGTACTTC
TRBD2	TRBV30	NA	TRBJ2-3	CAWSLAGGPDTQYF	TGTGCCTGGAGCCTAGCGGGGGGGCCAGATACGCAGTATTTT
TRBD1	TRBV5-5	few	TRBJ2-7	CASSQTGSSYEQYF	TGTGCCAGCAGCCAGACAGGGAGCTCCTACGAGCAGTACTTC
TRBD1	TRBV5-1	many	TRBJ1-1	CASSLGMGQGLSEAFF	TGCGCCAGCAGCTTGGGCATGGGACAGGGATTATCTGAAGCTTTCTTT
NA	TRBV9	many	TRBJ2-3	CASSGDFSSTDTQYF	TGTGCCAGCAGCGGGGACTTTTCTAGCACAGATACGCAGTATTTT
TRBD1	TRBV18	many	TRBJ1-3	CASSPQGAPGNTIYF	TGTGCCAGCTCACCACAGGGGGCCCCTGGAAACACCATATATTTT
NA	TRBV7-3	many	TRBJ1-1	CASSLTMDTEAFF	TGTGCCAGCAGCTTAACGATGGACACTGAAGCTTTCTTT
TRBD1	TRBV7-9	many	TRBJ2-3	CASRSGGGLTDTQYF	TGTGCCAGCAGGTCAGGGGGCGGACTTACAGATACGCAGTATTTT
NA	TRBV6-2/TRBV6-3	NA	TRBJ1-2	CASSYRAGYGYTF	TGTGCCAGCAGTTACAGGGCGGGCTATGGCTACACCTTC
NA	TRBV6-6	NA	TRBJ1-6	CASSPGNGGAVALHF	TGTGCCAGCAGTCCCGGGAACGGGGGAGCGGTCGCCCTCCACTTT
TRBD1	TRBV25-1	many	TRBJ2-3	CASSRDREYTDTQYF	TGTGCCAGCAGTCGAGACAGGGAGTACACAGATACGCAGTATTTT
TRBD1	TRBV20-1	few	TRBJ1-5	CSARTGGGNQPQHF	TGCAGTGCTAGGACAGGGGGAGGCAATCAGCCCCAGCATTTT
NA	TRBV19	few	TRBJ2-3	CASSLGRIITDTQYF	TGTGCCAGTAGTCTGGGACGGATTATCACAGATACGCAGTATTTT
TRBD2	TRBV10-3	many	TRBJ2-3	CANSEAGSSTDTQYF	TGTGCCAACTCTGAAGCGGGGTCTAGCACAGATACGCAGTATTTT
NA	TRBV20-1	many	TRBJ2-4	CSQSGGQHQYF	TGCAGTCAATCCGGGGGGCAACATCAGTACTTC
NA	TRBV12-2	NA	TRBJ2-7	CASRLARTNRNPYEQYF	TGTGCAAGTCGCTTAGCCCGGACAAACCGTAATCCTTACGAGCAGTACTTC
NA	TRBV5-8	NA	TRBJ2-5	CASSLVGLETQYF	TGTGCCAGCAGCTTAGTGGGTTTAGAGACCCAGTACTTC
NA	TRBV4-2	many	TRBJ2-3	CASSQEASTDTQYF	TGTGCCAGCAGCCAAGAGGCTAGCACAGATACGCAGTATTTT
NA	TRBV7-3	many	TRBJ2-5	CASSLTGGQETQYF	TGTGCCAGCAGCTTAACAGGAGGCCAAGAGACCCAGTACTTC
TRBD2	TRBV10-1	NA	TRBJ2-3	CASSLGLAGDTQYF	TGCGCCAGCAGTCTAGGACTAGCGGGGGATACGCAGTATTTT
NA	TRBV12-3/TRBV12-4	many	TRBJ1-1	CASSLGTAEAFF	TGTGCCAGCAGTTTAGGGACAGCTGAAGCTTTCTTT
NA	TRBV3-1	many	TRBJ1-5	CASSRGGGNQPQHF	TGTGCCAGCAGCCGGGGAGGGGGCAATCAGCCCCAGCATTTT
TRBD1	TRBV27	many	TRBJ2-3	CASSSQSRDRGTDTQYF	TGTGCCAGCAGTTCCCAATCTAGAGACAGGGGCACAGATACGCAGTATTTT
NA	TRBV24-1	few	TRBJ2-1	CATSRQGFYNEQFF	TGTGCCACCAGTAGGCAGGGGTTCTACAATGAGCAGTTCTTC
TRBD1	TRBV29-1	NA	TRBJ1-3	CSVTGGSSGNTIYF	TGCAGCGTTACAGGGGGCTCATCTGGAAACACCATATATTTT
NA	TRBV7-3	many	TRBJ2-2	CASSPQPASGGELFF	TGTGCCAGCAGCCCACAACCGGCGTCTGGCGGGGAGCTGTTTTTT
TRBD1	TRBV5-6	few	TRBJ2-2	CASSFFRTGAITGELFF	TGTGCCAGCAGCTTTTTCCGGACAGGGGCAATTACCGGGGAGCTGTTTTTT
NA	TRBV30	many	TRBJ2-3	CAWRTGLSTDTQYF	TGTGCCTGGCGGACTGGCCTTAGCACAGATACGCAGTATTTT